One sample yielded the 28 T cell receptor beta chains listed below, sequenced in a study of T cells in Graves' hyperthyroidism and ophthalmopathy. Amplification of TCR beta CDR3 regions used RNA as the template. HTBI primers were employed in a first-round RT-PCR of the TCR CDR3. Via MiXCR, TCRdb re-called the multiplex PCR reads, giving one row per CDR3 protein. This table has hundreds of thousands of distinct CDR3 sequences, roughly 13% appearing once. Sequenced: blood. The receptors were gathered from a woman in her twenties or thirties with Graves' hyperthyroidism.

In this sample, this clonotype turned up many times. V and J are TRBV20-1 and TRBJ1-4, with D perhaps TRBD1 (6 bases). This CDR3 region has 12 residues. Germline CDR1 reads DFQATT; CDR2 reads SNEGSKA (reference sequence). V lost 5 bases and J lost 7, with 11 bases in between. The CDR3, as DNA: TGCAGTGCTCTTATAGGGGGTGAAAAACTGTTTTTT. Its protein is CSALIGGEKLFF.

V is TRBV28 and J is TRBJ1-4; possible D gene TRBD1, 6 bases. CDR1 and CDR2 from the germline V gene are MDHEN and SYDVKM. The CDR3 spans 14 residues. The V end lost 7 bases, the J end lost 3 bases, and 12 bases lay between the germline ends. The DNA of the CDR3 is TGTGCCAGCACCACCAGGGGAGCTAATGAAAAACTGTTTTTT. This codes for CASTTRGANEKLFF.

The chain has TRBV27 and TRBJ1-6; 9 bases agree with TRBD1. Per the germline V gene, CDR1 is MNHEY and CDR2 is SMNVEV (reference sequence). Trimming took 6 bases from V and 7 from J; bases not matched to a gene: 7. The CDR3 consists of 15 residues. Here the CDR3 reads CASRSLGQGNSPLHF. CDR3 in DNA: TGTGCCAGCAGATCCCTGGGACAGGGCAATTCACCCCTCCACTTT.

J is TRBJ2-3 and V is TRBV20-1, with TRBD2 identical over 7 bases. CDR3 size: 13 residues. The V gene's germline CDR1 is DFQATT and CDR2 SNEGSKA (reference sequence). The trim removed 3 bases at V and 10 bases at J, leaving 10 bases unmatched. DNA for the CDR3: TGCAGTGCTAGGGCGGGAGCCCCCATGGCGCAGTATTTT. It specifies CSARAGAPMAQYF.

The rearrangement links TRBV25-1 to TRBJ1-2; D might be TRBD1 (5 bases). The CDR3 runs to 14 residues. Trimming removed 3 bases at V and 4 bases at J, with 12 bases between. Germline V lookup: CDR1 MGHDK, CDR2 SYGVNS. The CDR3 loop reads CASSDSLGVYGYTF. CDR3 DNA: TGTGCCAGCAGTGACAGTCTGGGGGTCTATGGCTACACCTTC.

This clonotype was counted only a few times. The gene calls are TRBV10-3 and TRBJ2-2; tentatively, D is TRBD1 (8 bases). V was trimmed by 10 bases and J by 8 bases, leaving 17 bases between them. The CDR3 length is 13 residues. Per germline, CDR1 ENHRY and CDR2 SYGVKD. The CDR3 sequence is CATQGGTPGELFF. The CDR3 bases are TGTGCCACACAGGGGGGGACGCCAGGGGAGCTGTTTTTT.

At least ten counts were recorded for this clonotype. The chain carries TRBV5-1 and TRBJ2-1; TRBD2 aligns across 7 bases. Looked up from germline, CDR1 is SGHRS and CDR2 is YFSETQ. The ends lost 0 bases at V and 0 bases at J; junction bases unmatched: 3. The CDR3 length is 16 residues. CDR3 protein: CASSLAAGASYNEQFF. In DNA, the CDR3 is TGCGCCAGCAGCTTGGCGGCGGGAGCCTCCTACAATGAGCAGTTCTTC.

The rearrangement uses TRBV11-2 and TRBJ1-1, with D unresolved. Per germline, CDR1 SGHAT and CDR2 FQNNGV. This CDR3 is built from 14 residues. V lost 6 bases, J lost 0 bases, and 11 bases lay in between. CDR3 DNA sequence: TGTGCCAGCAGTTATGACACGGTGAACACTGAAGCTTTCTTT. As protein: CASSYDTVNTEAFF.

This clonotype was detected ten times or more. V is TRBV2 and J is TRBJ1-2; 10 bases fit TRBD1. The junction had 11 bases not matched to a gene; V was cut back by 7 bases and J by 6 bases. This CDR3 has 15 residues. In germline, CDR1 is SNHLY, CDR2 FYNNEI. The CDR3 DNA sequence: TGTGCCAGCAATATGCGGGCCGGGACAGGGGATGGCTACACCTTC. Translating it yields CASNMRAGTGDGYTF.

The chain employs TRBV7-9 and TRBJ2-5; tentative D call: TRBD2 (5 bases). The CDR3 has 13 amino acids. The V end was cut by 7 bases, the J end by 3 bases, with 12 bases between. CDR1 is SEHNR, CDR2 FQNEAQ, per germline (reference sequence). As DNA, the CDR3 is TGTGCCAGCACCTTCAGCGGAGAAGAGACCCAGTACTTC. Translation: CASTFSGEETQYF.

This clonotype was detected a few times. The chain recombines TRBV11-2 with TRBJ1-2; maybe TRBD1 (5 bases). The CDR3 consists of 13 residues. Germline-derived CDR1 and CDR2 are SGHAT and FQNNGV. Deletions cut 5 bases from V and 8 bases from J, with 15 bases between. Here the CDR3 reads CASSPWTTVGYTF. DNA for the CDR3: TGTGCCAGCAGCCCCTGGACAACCGTGGGCTACACCTTC.

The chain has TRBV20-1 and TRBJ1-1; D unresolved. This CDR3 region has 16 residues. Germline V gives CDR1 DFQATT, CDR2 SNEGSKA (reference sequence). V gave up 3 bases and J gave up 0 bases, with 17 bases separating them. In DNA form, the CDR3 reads TGCAGTGCTAGTGTAGTGGTAGGGTCTATGAACACTGAAGCTTTCTTT. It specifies CSASVVVGSMNTEAFF.

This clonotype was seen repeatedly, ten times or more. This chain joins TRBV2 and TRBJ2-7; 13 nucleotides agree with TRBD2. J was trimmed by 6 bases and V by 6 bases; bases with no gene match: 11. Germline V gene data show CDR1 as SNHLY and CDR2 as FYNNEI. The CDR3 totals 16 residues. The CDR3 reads CASSDRLAGGGREQYF. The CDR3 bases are TGTGCCAGCAGCGACCGACTAGCGGGAGGTGGTCGCGAGCAGTACTTC.

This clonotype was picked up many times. The CDR3 sequence is CASKLGQGDEQFF. In DNA, the CDR3 is TGTGCCAGCAAACTCGGGCAGGGAGATGAGCAGTTCTTC. The chain carries TRBV12-3 or TRBV12-4 and TRBJ2-1; D assignment may be TRBD1 or TRBD2 (5 bases each). Deletions cut 7 bases from V and 8 bases from J, with 15 bases between. The CDR3 is 13 amino acids.

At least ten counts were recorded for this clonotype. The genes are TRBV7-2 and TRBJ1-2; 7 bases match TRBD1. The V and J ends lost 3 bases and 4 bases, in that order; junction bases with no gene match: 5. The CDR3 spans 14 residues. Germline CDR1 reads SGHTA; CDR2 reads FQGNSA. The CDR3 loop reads CASSFTGEAYGYTF. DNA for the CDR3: TGTGCCAGCAGCTTCACAGGGGAAGCCTATGGCTACACCTTC.

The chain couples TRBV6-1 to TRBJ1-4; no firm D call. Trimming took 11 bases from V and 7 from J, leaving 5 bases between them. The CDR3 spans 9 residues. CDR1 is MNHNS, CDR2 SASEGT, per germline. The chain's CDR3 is CAGPEKLFF. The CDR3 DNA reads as TGTGCCGGTCCTGAAAAACTGTTTTTT.

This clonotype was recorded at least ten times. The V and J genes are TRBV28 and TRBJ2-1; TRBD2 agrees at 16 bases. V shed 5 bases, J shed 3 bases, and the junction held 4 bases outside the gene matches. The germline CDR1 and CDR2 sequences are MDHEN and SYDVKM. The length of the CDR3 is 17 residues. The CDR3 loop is CASSPGLAGGIYNEQFF. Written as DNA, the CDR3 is TGTGCCAGCAGTCCGGGACTAGCGGGAGGGATCTACAATGAGCAGTTCTTC. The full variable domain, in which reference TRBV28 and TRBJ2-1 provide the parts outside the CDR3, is DVKVTQSSRYLVKRTGEKVFLECVQDMDHENMFWYRQDPGLGLRLIYFSYDVKMKEKGDIPEGYSVSREKKERFSLILESASTNQTSMYLCASSPGLAGGIYNEQFFGPGTRLTVL.

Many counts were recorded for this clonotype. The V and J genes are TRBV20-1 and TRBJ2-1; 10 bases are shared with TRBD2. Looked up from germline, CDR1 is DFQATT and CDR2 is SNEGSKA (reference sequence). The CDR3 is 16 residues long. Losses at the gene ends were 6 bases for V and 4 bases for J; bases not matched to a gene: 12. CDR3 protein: CSAQNLAGVSYNEQFF. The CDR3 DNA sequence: TGCAGTGCCCAAAACCTAGCGGGAGTTTCTTACAATGAGCAGTTCTTC.

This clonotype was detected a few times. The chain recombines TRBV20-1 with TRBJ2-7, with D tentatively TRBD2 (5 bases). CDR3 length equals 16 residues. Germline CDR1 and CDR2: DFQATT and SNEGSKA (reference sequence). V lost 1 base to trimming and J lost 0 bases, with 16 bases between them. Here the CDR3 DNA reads TGCAGTGCTAGAGGGGCAAAGTCCGGGGACTCCTACGAGCAGTACTTC. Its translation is CSARGAKSGDSYEQYF.

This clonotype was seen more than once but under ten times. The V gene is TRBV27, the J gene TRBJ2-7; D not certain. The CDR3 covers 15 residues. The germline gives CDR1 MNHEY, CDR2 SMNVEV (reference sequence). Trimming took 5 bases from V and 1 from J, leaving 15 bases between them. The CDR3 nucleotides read TGTGCCAGCAGTCCAACGGTGCAAGGGTCCTACGAGCAGTACTTC. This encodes CASSPTVQGSYEQYF.

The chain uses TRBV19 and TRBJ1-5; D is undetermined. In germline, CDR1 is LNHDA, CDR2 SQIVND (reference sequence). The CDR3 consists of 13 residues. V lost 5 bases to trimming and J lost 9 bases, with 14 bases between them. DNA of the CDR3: TGTGCCAGTAGTGGAAAGTCAGGAGCGCCCCAGCATTTT. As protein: CASSGKSGAPQHF. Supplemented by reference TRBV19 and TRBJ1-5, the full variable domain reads DGGITQSPKYLFRKEGQNVTLSCEQNLNHDAMYWYRQDPGQGLRLIYYSQIVNDFQKGDIAEGYSVSREKKESFPLTVTSAQKNPTAFYLCASSGKSGAPQHFGDGTRLSIL.

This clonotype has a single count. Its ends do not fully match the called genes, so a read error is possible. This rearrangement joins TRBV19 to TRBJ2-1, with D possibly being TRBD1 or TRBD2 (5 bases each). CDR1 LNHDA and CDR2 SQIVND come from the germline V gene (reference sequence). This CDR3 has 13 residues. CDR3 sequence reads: CTSSPQRGPEQFF. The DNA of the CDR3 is TGTACCAGTAGTCCTCAGAGGGGCCCTGAGCAGTTCTTC.

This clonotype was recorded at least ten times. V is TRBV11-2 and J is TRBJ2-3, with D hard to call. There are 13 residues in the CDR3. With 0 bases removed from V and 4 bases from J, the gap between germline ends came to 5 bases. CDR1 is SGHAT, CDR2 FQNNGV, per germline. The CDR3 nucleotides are TGTGCCAGCAGCTTAGAACACCCAGATACGCAGTATTTT. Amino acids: CASSLEHPDTQYF. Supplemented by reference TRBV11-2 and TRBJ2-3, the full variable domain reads EAGVAQSPRYKIIEKRQSVAFWCNPISGHATLYWYQQILGQGPKLLIQFQNNGVVDDSQLPKDRFSAERLKGVDSTLKIQPAKLEDSAVYLCASSLEHPDTQYFGPGTRLTVL.

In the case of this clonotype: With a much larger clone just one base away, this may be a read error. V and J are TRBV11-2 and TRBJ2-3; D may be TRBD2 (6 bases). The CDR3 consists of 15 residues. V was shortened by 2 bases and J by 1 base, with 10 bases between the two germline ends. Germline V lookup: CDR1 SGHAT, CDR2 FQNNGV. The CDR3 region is CASSLQRAGTDTQYF. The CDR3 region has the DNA TGTGCCAGCAGCTTACAGCGGGCTGGCACAGATACGCAGTATTTT. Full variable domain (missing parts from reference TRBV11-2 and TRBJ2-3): EAGVAQSPRYKIIEKRQSVAFWCNPISGHATLYWYQQILGQGPKLLIQFQNNGVVDDSQLPKDRFSAERLKGVDSTLKIQPAKLEDSAVYLCASSLQRAGTDTQYFGPGTRLTVL.

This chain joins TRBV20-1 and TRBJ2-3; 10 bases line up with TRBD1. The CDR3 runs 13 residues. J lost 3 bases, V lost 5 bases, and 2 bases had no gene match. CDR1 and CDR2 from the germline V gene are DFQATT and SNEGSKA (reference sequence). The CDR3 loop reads CSAGTGDTDTQYF. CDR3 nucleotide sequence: TGCAGTGCTGGGACAGGGGATACAGATACGCAGTATTTT.

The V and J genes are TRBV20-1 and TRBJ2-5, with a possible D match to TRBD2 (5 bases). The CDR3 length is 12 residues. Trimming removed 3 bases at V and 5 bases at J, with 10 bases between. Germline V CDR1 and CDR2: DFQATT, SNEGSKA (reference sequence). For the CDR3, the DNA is TGCAGTGCTAGTACTAGGTGGGAGACCCAGTACTTC. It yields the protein CSASTRWETQYF.

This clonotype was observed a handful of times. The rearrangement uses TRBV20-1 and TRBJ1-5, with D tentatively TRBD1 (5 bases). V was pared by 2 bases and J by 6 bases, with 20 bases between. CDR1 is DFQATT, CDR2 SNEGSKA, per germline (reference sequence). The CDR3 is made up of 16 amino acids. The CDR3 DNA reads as TGCAGTGCTAGACTCCCACCGGGTGGGGGGATTCAGCCCCAGCATTTT. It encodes CSARLPPGGGIQPQHF.

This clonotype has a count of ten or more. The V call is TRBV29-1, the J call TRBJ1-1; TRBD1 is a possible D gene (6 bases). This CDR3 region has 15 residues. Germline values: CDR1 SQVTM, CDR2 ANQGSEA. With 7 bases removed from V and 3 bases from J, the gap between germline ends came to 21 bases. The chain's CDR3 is CSGSSQGWWDTEAFF. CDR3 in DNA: TGCAGCGGGTCCTCACAGGGATGGTGGGACACTGAAGCTTTCTTT. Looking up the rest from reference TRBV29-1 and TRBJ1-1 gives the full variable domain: SAVISQKPSRDICQRGTSLTIQCQVDSQVTMMFWYRQQPGQSLTLIATANQGSEATYESGFVIDKFPISRPNLTFSTLTVSNMSPEDSSIYLCSGSSQGWWDTEAFFGQGTRLTVV.